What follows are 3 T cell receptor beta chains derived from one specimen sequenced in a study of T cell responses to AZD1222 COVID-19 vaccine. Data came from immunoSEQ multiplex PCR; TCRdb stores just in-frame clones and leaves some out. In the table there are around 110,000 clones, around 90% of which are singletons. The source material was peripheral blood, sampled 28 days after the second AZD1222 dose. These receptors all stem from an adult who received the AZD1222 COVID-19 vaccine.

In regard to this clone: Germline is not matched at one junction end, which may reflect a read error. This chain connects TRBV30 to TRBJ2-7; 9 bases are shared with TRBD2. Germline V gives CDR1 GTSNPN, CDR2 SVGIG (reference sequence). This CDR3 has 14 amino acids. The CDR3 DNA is TGTGCCTGGAGGGTAGCGGGGGAAACCTACGCGCAGTACTTC. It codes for CAWRVAGETYAQYF.

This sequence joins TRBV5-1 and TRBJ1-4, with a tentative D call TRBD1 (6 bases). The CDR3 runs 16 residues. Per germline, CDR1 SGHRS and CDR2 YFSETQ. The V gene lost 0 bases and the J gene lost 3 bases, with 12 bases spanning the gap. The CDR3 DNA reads TGCGCCAGCAGCTTGGGACAGGCCATGGCTAATGAAAAACTGTTTTTT. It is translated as CASSLGQAMANEKLFF.

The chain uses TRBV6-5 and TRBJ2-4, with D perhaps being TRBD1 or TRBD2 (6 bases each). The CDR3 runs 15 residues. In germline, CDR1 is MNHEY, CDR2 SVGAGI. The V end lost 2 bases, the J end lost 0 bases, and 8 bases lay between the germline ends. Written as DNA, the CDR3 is TGTGCCAGCAGTTACGGGGGGCAAGCCAAAAACATTCAGTACTTC. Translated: CASSYGGQAKNIQYF.